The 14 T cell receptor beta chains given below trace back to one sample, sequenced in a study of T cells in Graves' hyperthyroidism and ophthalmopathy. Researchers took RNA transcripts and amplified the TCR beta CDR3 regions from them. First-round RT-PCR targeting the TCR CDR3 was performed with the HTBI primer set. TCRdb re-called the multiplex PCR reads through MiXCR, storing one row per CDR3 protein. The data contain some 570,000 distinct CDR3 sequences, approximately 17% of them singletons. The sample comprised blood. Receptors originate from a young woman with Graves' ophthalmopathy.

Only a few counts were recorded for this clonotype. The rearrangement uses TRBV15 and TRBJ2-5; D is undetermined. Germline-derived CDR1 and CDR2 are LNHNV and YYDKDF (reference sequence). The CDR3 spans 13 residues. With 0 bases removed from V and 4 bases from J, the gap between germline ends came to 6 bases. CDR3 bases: TGTGCCACCAGCAGAGATTTGGGAGAGACCCAGTACTTC. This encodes CATSRDLGETQYF.

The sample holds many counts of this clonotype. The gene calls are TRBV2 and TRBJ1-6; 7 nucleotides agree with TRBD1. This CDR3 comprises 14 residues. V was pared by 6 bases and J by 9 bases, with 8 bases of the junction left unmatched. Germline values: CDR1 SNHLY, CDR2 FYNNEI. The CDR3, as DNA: TGTGCCAGCAGCCAGAACAGGGGTGGTTCACCCCTCCACTTT. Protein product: CASSQNRGGSPLHF.

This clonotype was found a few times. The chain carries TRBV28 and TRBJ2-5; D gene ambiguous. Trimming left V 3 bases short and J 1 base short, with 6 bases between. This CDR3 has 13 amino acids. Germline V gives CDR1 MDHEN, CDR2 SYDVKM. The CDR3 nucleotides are TGTGCCAGCAGTTTTGAGGTCCAAGAGACCCAGTACTTC. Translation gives CASSFEVQETQYF.

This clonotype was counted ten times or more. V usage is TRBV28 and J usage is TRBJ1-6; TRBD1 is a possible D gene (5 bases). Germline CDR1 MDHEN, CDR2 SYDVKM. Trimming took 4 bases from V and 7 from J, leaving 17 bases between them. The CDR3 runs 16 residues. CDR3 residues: CASSSPAGAGNSPLHF. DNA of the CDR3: TGTGCCAGCAGTTCCCCCGCCGGGGCGGGGAATTCACCCCTCCACTTT.

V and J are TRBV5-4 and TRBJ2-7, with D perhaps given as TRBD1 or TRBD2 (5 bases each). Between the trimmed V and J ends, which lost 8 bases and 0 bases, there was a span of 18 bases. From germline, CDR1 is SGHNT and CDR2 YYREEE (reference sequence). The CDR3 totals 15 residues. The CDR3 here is CASSPRDGYSYEQYF. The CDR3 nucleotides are TGTGCCAGTAGTCCTCGGGACGGCTACTCCTACGAGCAGTACTTC.

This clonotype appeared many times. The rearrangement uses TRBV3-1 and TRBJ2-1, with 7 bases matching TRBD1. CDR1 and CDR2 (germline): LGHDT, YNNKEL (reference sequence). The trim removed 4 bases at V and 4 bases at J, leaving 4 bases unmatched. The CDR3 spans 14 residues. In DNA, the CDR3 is TGTGCCAGCAGCCGGAAACAGGGGTACAATGAGCAGTTCTTC. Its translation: CASSRKQGYNEQFF.

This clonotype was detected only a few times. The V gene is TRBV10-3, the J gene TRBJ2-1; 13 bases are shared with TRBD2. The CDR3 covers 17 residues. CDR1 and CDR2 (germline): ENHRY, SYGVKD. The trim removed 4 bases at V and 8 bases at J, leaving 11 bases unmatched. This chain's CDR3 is CAISGRGTSGEVDEQFF. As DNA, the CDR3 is TGTGCCATCAGTGGGAGGGGGACTAGCGGGGAAGTGGATGAGCAGTTCTTC.

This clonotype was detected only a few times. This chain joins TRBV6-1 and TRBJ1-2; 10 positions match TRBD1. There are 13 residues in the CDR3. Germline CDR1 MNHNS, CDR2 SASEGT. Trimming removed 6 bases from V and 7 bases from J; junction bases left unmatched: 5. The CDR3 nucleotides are TGTGCCAGCAGGACCGGGACAGGGGCTGGCTACACCTTC. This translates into CASRTGTGAGYTF.

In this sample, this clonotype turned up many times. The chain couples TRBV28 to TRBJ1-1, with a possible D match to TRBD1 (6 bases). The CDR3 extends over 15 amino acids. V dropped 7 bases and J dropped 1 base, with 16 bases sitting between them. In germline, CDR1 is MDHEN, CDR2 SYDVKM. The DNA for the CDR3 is TGTGCCAGCAATGATCTGGGGACAAGGAACACTGAAGCTTTCTTT. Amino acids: CASNDLGTRNTEAFF.

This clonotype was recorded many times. CDR3 region: CATLKGTGSFWEQYF. The CDR3 DNA is TGTGCCACCCTAAAGGGGACAGGATCCTTTTGGGAGCAGTACTTC. The V call is TRBV6-1, the J call TRBJ2-7; 8 bases match TRBD1. CDR1 and CDR2 from the germline V gene are MNHNS and SASEGT. The J segment lost 7 bases and the V segment lost 10 bases, leaving 18 bases of the junction unmatched. The length of the CDR3 is 15 residues.

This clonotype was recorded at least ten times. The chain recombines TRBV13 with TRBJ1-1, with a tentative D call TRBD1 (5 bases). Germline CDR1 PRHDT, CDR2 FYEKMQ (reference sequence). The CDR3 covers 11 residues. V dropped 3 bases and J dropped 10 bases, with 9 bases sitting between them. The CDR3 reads CASSFRQRAFF. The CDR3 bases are TGTGCCAGCAGCTTTCGACAGAGAGCTTTCTTT.

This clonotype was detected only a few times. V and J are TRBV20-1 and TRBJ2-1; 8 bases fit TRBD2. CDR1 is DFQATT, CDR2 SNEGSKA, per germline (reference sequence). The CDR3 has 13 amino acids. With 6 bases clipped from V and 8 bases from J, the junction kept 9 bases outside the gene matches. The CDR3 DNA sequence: TGCAGTGCCCGAGGGCGCGGGAGGTATGAGCAGTTCTTC. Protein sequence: CSARGRGRYEQFF.

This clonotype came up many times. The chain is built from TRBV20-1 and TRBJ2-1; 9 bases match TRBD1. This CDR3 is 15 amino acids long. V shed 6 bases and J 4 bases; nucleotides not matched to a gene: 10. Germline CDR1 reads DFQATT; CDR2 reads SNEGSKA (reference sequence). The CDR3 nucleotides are TGCAGTGCGCCACCGGGACAGGGACAATACAATGAGCAGTTCTTC. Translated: CSAPPGQGQYNEQFF.

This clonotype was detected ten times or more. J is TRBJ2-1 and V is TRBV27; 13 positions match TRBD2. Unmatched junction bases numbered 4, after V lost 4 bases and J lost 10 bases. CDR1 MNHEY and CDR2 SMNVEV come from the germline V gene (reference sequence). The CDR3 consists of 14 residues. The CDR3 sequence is CASSWGTSGIEQFF. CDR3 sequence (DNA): TGTGCCAGCAGTTGGGGGACTAGCGGGATCGAGCAGTTCTTC.